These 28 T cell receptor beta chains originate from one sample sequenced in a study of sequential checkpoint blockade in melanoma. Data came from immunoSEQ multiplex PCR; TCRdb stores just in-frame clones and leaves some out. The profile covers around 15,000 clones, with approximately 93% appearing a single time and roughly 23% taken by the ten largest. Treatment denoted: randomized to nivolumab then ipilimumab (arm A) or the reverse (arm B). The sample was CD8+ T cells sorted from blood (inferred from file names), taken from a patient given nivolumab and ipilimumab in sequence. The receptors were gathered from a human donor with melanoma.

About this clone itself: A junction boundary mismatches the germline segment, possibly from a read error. CDR3 residues: CASSEGTGNGKLFF. The CDR3 DNA reads as TGTGCCAGCAGTGAAGGGACAGGGAATGGAAAACTGTTTTTT. The V call is TRBV6-4, the J call TRBJ1-4; TRBD1 aligns across 9 bases. CDR1 is MRHNA and CDR2 is SNTAGT in the germline V gene. The CDR3 has 14 amino acids.

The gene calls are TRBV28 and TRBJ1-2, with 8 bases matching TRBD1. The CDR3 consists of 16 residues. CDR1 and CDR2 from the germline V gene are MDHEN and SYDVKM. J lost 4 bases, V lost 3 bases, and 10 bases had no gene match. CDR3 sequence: CASSLTRQGPIYGYTF. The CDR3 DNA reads TGTGCCAGCAGTTTGACTCGACAGGGGCCAATCTATGGCTACACCTTC.

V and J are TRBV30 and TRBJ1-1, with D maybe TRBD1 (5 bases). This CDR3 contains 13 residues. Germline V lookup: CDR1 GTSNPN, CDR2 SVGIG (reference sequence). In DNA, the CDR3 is TGTGCGGGGATCTCGGGGGGGAACACTGAAGCTTTCTTT. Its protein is CAGISGGNTEAFF.

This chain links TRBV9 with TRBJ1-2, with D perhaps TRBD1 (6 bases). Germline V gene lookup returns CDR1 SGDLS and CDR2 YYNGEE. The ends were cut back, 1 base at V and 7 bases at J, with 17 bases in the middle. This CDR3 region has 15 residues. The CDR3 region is CASSVNGGAEGGYTF. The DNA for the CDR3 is TGTGCCAGCAGCGTAAATGGGGGGGCGGAAGGTGGCTACACCTTC. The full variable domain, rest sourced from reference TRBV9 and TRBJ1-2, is DSGVTQTPKHLITATGQRVTLRCSPRSGDLSVYWYQQSLDQGLQFLIQYYNGEERAKGNILERFSAQQFPDLHSELNLSSLELGDSALYFCASSVNGGAEGGYTFGSGTRLTVV.

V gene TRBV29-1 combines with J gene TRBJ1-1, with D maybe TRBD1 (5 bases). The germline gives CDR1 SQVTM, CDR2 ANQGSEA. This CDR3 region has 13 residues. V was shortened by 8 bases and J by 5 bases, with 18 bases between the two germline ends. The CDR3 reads CSTEGREGTEAFF. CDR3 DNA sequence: TGCAGCACCGAGGGCAGGGAGGGGACTGAAGCTTTCTTT.

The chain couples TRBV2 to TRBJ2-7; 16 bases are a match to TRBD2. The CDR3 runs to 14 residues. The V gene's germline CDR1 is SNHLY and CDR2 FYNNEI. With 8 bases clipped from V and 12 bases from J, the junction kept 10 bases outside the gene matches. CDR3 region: CASWRGTSGRVPYF. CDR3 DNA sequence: TGTGCCAGCTGGAGGGGGACTAGCGGGAGGGTTCCGTACTTC.

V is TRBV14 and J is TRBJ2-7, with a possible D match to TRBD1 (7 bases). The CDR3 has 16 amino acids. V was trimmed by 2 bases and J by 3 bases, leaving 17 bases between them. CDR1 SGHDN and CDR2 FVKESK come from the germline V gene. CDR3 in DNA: TGTGCCAGCAGCCAAACGGGACAGACTAGATACTACGAGCAGTACTTC. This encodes CASSQTGQTRYYEQYF.

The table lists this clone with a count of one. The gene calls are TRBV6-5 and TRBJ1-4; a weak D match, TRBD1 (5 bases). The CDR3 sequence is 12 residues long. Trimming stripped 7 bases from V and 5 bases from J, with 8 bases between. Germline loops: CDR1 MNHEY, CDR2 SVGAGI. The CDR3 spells CASTGGNEKLFF. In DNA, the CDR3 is TGTGCCAGCACCGGGGGGAATGAAAAACTGTTTTTT.

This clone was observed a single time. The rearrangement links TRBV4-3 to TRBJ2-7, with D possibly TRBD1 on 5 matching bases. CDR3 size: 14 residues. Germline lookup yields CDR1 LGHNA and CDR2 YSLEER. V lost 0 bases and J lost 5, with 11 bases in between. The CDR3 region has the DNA TGCGCCAGCAGCCAAGATCGGCAGGGCAACGAGCAGTACTTC. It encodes CASSQDRQGNEQYF.

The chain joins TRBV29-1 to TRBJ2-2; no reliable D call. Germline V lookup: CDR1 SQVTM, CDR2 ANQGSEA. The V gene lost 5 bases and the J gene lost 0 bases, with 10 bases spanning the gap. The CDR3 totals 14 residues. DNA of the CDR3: TGCAGCGTTCATGGCCCCACGAACACCGGGGAGCTGTTTTTT. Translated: CSVHGPTNTGELFF.

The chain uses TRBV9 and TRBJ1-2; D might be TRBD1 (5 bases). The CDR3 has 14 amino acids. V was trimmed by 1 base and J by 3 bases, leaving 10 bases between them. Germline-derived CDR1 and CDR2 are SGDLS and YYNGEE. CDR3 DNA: TGTGCCAGCAGCGTAACCCCGGGGGACTATGGCTACACCTTC. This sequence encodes CASSVTPGDYGYTF.

The CDR3 DNA follows: TGTGCCAGCAGTAGTACAGGGCGGCGGGCCCAGCATTTT. Its protein is CASSSTGRRAQHF. V usage is TRBV28 and J usage is TRBJ1-5, with D possibly TRBD1 on 6 matching bases. V shed 5 bases and J shed 11 bases, with 16 bases lying between them. The CDR3 is made up of 13 amino acids. CDR1 and CDR2 from the germline V gene are MDHEN and SYDVKM. The whole variable domain, filled in from reference TRBV28 and TRBJ1-5, reads DVKVTQSSRYLVKRTGEKVFLECVQDMDHENMFWYRQDPGLGLRLIYFSYDVKMKEKGDIPEGYSVSREKKERFSLILESASTNQTSMYLCASSSTGRRAQHFGDGTRLSIL.

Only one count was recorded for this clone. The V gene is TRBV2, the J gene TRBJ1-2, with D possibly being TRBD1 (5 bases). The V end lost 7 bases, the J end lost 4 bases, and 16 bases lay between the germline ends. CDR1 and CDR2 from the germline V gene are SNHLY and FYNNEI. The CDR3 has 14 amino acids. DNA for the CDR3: TGTGCCAGCACAGGAGAGACAGCCGGCTATGGCTACACCTTC. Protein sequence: CASTGETAGYGYTF. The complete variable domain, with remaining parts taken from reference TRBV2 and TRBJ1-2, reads EPEVTQTPSHQVTQMGQEVILRCVPISNHLYFYWYRQILGQKVEFLVSFYNNEISEKSEIFDDQFSVERPDGSNFTLKIRSTKLEDSAMYFCASTGETAGYGYTFGSGTRLTVV.

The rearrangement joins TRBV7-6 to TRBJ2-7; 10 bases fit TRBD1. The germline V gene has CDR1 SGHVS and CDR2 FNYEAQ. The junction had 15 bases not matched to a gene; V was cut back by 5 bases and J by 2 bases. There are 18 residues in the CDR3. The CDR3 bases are TGTGCCAGCAGCCCCGGGACAGGGGATGTGGTAAGCCCCTACGAGCAGTACTTC. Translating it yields CASSPGTGDVVSPYEQYF.

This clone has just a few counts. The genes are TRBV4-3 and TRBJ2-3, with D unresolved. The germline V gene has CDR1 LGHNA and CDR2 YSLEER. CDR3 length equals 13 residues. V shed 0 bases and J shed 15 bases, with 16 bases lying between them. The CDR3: CASSQDRVGVRYF. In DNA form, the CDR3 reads TGCGCCAGCAGCCAAGATCGAGTTGGAGTACGATATTTT.

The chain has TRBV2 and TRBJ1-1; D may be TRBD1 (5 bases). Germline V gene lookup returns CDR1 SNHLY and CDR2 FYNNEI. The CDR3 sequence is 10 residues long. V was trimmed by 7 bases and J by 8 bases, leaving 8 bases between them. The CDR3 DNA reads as TGTGCCAGCACCCGGACAGAAGCTTTCTTT. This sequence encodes CASTRTEAFF.

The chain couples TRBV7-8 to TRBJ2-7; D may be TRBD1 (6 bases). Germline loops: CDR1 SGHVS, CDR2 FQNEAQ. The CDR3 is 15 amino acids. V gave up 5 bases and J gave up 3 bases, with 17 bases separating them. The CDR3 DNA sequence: TGTGCCAGCAGCGGCCGGGACACCCCGCTCTACGAGCAGTACTTC. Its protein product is CASSGRDTPLYEQYF.

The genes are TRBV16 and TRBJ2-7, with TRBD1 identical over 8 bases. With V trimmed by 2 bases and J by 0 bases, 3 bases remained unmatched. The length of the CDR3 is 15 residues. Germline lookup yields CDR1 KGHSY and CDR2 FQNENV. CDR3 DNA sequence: TGTGCCAGCAGCCAAGGACAGGGATACTCCTACGAGCAGTACTTC. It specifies CASSQGQGYSYEQYF.

The CDR3: CASSLEGTGQYF. The CDR3, as DNA: TGTGCCAGCAGCTTAGAGGGGACAGGGCAGTACTTC. The rearrangement joins TRBV11-2 to TRBJ2-7; 8 bases are shared with TRBD1. CDR3 size: 12 residues. V lost 0 bases and J lost 9; bases outside the gene matches: 1. The germline V gene has CDR1 SGHAT and CDR2 FQNNGV.

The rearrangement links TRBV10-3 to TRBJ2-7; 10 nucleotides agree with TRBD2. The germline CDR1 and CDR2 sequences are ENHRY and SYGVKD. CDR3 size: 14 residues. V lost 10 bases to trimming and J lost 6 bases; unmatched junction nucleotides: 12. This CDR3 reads CATYPLAGGSEQYF. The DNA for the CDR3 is TGTGCCACCTACCCGTTAGCGGGAGGTAGCGAGCAGTACTTC.

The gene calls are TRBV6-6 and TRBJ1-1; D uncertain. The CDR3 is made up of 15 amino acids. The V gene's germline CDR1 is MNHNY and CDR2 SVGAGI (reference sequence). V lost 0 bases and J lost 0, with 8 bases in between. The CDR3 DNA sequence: TGTGCCAGCAGTTACTCGGCAGGCATGAACACTGAAGCTTTCTTT. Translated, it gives CASSYSAGMNTEAFF.

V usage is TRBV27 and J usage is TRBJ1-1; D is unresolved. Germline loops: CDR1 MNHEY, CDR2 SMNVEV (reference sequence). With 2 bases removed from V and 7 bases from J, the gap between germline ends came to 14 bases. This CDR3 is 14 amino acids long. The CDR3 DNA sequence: TGTGCCAGCAGTTTAGGTATCGGAGAAATTGAAGCTTTCTTT. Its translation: CASSLGIGEIEAFF.

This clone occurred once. Here the CDR3 DNA reads TGTGCCAGCAGCTCCCTGGCCACTCTAGCCCCCTACGAGCAGTACTTC. Amino acids: CASSSLATLAPYEQYF. The chain joins TRBV5-6 to TRBJ2-7, with D possibly matching TRBD2 (5 bases). Germline V gene lookup returns CDR1 SGHDT and CDR2 YYEEEE. Trimming pared 3 bases from V and 2 bases from J, leaving 18 bases between. The CDR3 length is 16 residues.

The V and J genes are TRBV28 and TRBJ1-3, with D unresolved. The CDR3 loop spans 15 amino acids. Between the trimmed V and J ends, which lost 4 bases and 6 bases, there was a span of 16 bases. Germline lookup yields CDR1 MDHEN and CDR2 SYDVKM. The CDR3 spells CASSYWEARSNTIYF. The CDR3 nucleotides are TGTGCCAGCAGTTATTGGGAGGCCCGGTCAAACACCATATATTTT.

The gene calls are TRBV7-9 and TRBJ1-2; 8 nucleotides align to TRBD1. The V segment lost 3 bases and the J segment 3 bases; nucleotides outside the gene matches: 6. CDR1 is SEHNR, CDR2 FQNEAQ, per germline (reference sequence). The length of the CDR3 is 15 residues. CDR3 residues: CASSLGGQGDYGYTF. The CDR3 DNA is TGTGCCAGCAGCTTGGGAGGACAGGGAGACTATGGCTACACCTTC.

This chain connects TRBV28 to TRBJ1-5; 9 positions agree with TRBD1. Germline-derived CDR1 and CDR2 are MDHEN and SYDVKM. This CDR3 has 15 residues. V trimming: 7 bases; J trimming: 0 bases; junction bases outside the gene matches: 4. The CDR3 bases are TGTGCCAGCACCTCGGGACAGGGTAGCAATCAGCCCCAGCATTTT. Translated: CASTSGQGSNQPQHF.

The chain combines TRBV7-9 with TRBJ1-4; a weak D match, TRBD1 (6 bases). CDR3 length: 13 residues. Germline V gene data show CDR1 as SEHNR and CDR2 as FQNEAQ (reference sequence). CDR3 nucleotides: TGTGACAGGGACCGGACTCCCGACGAAAAACTGTTTTTT. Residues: CDRDRTPDEKLFF.

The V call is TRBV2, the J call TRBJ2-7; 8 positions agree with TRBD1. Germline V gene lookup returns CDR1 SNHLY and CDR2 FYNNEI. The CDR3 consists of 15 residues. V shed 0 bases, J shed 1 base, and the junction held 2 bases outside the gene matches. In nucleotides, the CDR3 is TGTGCCAGCAGTGAAGCCGGGACAGGATCCTACGAGCAGTACGTC. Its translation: CASSEAGTGSYEQYV.